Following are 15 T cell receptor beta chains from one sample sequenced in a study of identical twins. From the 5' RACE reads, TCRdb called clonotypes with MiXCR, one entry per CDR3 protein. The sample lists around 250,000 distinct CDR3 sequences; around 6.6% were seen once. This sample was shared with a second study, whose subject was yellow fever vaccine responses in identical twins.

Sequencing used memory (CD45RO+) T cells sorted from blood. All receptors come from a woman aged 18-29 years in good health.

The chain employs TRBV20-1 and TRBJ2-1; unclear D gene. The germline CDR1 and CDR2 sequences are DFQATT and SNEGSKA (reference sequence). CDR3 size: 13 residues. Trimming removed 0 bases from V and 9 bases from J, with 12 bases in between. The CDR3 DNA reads TGCAGTGCTAGAGACCCAGGCTCGGCTGAGCAGTTCTTC. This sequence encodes CSARDPGSAEQFF.

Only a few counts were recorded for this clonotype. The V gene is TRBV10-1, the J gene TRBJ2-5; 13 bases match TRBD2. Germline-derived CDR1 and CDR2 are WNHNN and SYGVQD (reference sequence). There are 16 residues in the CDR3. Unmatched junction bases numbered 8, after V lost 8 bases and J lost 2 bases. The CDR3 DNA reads TGCGCCAGCTCCCTGGGACTAGCGGGGACACAAGAGACCCAGTACTTC. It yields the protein CASSLGLAGTQETQYF.

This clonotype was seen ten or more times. This CDR3 is CASSLAGASSYNEQFF. In DNA, the CDR3 is TGCGCCAGCAGCTTGGCCGGGGCGAGCTCCTACAATGAGCAGTTCTTC. This sequence joins TRBV5-1 and TRBJ2-1; D may match TRBD1 or TRBD2 (5 bases each). The ends were cut back, 0 bases at V and 0 bases at J, with 10 bases in the middle. The germline CDR1 and CDR2 sequences are SGHRS and YFSETQ. The CDR3 has 16 residues.

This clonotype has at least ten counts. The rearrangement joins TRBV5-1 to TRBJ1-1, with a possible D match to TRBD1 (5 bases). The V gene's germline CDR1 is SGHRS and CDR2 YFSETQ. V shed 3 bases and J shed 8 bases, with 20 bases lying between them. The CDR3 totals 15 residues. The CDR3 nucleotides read TGCGCCAGCAGCTGGGGGGGGACGGAGACCTCCGAAGCTTTCTTT. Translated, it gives CASSWGGTETSEAFF.

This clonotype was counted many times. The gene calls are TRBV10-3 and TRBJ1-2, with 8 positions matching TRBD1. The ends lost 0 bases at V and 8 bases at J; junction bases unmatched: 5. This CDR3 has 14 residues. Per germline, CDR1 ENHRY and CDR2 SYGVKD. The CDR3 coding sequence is TGTGCCATCAGTGAGTCTCCGACAGGGGTGGGCTACACCTTC. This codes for CAISESPTGVGYTF.

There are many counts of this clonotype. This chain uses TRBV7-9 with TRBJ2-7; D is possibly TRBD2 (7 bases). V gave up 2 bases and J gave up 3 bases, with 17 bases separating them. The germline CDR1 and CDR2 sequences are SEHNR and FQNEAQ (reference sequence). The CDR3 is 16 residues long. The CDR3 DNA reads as TGTGCCAGCAGCTTAAAGGGGGTAACTAGCGACTACGAGCAGTACTTC. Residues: CASSLKGVTSDYEQYF.

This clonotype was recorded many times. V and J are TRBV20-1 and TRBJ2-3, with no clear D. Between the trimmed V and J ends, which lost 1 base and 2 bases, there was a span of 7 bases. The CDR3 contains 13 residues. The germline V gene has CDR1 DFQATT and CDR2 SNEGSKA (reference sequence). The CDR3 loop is CSARGEYTDTQYF. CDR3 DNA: TGCAGTGCTAGAGGGGAATACACAGATACGCAGTATTTT.

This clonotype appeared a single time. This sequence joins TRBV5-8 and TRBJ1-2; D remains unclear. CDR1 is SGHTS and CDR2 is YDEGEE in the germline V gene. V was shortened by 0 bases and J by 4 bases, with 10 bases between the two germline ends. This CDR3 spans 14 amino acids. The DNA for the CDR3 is TGTGCCAGCAGCTTGGGTGGGAGGGCCTATGGCTACACCTTC. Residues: CASSLGGRAYGYTF.

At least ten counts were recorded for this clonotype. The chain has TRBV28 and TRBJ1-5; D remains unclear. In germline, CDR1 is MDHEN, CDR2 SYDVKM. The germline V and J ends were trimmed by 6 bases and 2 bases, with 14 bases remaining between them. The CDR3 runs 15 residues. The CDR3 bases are TGTGCCAGCAGGCCTTGGAGTCAGGGCAATCAGCCCCAGCATTTT. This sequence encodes CASRPWSQGNQPQHF.

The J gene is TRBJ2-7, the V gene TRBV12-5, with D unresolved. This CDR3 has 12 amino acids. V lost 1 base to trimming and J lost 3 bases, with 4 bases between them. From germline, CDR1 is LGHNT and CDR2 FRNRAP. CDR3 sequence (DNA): TGTGCTAGTGGTTTGGCGCACTACGAGCAGTACTTC. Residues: CASGLAHYEQYF.

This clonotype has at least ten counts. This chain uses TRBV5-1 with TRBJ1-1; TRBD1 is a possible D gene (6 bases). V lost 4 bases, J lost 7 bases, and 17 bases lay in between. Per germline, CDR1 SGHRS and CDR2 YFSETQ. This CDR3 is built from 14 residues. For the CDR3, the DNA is TGCGCCAGCAGCACGACCGGGACACGGGTTGAAGCTTTCTTT. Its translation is CASSTTGTRVEAFF. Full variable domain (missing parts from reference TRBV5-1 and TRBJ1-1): KAGVTQTPRYLIKTRGQQVTLSCSPISGHRSVSWYQQTPGQGLQFLFEYFSETQRNKGNFPGRFSGRQFSNSRSEMNVSTLELGDSALYLCASSTTGTRVEAFFGQGTRLTVV.

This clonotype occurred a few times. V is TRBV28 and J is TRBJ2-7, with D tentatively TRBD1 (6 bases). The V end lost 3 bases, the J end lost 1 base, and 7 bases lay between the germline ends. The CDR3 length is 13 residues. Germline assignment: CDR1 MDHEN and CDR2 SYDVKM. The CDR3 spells CASSFGQSYEQYV. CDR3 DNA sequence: TGTGCCAGCAGTTTCGGACAGTCCTACGAGCAGTACGTC.

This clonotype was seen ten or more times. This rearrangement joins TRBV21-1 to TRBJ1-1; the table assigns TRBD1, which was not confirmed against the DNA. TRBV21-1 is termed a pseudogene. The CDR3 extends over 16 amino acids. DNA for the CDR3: TGTGCCAGCAGCAAAAAGACTAGGGACAGGGCCACTGAAGCTTTCTTT. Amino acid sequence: CASSKKTRDRATEAFF.

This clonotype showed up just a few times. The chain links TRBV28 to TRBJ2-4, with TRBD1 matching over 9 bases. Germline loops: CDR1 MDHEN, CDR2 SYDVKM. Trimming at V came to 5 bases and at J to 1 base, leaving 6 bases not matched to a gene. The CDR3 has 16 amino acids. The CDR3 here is CASSKRTGVAKNIQYF. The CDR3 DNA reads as TGTGCCAGCAGTAAACGGACAGGGGTCGCCAAAAACATTCAGTACTTC.

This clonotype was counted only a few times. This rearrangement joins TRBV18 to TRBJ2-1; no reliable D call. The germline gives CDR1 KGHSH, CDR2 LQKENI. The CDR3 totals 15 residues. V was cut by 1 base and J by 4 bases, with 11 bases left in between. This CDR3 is CASSPRAETYNEQFF. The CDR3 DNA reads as TGTGCCAGCTCACCACGGGCCGAAACTTACAATGAGCAGTTCTTC.